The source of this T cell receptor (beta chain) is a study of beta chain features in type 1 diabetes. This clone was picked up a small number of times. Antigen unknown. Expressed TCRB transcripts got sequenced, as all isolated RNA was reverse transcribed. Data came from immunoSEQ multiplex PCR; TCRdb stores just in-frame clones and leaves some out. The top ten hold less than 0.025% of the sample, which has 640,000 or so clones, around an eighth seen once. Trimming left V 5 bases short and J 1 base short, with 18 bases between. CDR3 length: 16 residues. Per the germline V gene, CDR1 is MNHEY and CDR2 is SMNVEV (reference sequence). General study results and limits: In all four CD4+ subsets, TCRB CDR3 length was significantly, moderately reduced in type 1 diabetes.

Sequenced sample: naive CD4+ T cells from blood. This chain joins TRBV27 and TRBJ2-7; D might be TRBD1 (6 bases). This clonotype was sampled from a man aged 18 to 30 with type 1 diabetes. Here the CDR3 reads CASSGSGTPTSYEQYF. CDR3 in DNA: TGTGCCAGCAGTGGATCCGGGACACCGACATCCTACGAGCAGTACTTC.